This T cell receptor (beta chain) was documented in a study of early T cells in non-severe SARS-CoV-2 infection. Germline CDR1 and CDR2: SEHNR and FQNEAQ (reference sequence). V lost 5 bases and J 3 bases, leaving 14 bases between the germline ends. The CDR3 length is 14 residues. TCRdb ran MiXCR on the 5' RACE reads and lists one entry per CDR3 protein. Here the sample spans 90,000 to 120,000 distinct CDR3 sequences, roughly 11% being singletons. This clonotype was detected many times. This TCR came from an adult who was a healthcare worker with PCR-confirmed SARS-CoV-2 infection or an uninfected control (not recorded which). This chain links TRBV7-9 with TRBJ2-7, with D tentatively TRBD2 (6 bases). The sample consisted of whole blood. The CDR3 is CASSGPGGRYEQYF. As DNA, the CDR3 is TGTGCCAGCAGCGGGCCCGGGGGACGCTACGAGCAGTACTTC.